What follows is one T cell receptor (beta chain) and its context. No antigen is known for it. TCRdb re-called the 5' RACE reads through MiXCR, storing one row per CDR3 protein. The table has around 80,000 distinct CDR3 sequences, less than 15% seen once. Germline lookup yields CDR1 SGHTA and CDR2 FQGTGA. CDR3 length: 18 residues. Trimming took 4 bases from V and 6 from J; bases not matched to a gene: 15. The data derive from a study of early T cells in non-severe SARS-CoV-2 infection. Study at large: The authors sequenced bulk RNA from unsorted whole blood, leaving chains unpaired.

Whole-study findings and limits: Sequences matched to VDJdb favored anti-spike CD8 responses, while private and CD4 specificities were missed.

The chain carries TRBV7-3 and TRBJ2-2; TRBD1 aligns across 9 bases. This TCR derives from an adult who was a healthcare worker with PCR-confirmed SARS-CoV-2 infection or an uninfected control (not recorded which). Sequencing was carried out using whole blood. CDR3 nucleotides: TGTGCCAGCAGCTCCCGAATATCCGGGACAGGGTGGCCCGGGGAGCTGTTTTTT. Translating it yields CASSSRISGTGWPGELFF.